This TCR beta chain stems from a study of tumor and adjacent non-tumor tissue in lung cancer. The library came from three nested PCR rounds adapted from ARM-PCR protocols. Each CDR3 protein is one row after TCRdb ran MiXCR on the multiplex PCR reads. The profile covers around 100,000 distinct CDR3 sequences, with roughly two thirds appearing a single time and less than 20% taken by the ten largest. This sample's RNA came from whole unsorted tissue. This non-tumor lung sample came from over 3 cm beyond the tumor edge. The CDR3 runs to 14 residues. Germline CDR1 reads MGHRA; CDR2 reads YSYEKL. With respect to this clonotype: The antigen remains unidentified. One end of the junction fails to match germline, which may point to a read error.

Study-wide results and limits: Tumor TCR diversity, when higher, was linked to shorter survival.

This TCR was recovered from a man between 25 and 39 years old with non-small cell lung cancer. The sequencing input was distant non-tumor lung tissue. J is TRBJ1-5 and V is TRBV4-1, with unresolved D. The CDR3 DNA reads as TGCGCCGGCAGCCAAGTCGTGGGGAGTCAGGCCCAGCATTTT. It specifies CAGSQVVGSQAQHF.